This T cell receptor beta chain was retrieved from a study of identical twins. Study conclusions and caveats: Conclusions came from cross-sectional statistical analysis, not from following the same donors. Out-of-frame alpha sequences common to twins exhibited an excess of low generation probability.

MiXCR, run by TCRdb on the 5' RACE reads, gives a single entry per CDR3 protein. In the table there are approximately 210,000 distinct CDR3 sequences, around a tenth of which are singletons. Healthy Caucasians made up all donors. This CDR3 region has 13 residues. Per the germline V gene, CDR1 is SGHDT and CDR2 is YYEEEE. V lost 9 bases to trimming and J lost 5 bases, with 18 bases between them. This clonotype was seen repeatedly, ten times or more. Its target is not known. The chain links TRBV5-6 to TRBJ2-7; weak D call: TRBD2 (5 bases). The specimen sequenced was memory (CD45RO+) T cells sorted from blood. The TCR originated in a woman between 18 and 29 years old in good health. As DNA, the CDR3 is TGTGCCACAACCTTCCTAGGAGGAGACGAGCAGTACTTC. It codes for CATTFLGGDEQYF. Filled out from reference TRBV5-6 and TRBJ2-7, the complete variable domain reads DAGVTQSPTHLIKTRGQQVTLRCSPKSGHDTVSWYQQALGQGPQFIFQYYEEEERQRGNFPDRFSGHQFPNYSSELNVNALLLGDSALYLCATTFLGGDEQYFGPGTRLTVT.